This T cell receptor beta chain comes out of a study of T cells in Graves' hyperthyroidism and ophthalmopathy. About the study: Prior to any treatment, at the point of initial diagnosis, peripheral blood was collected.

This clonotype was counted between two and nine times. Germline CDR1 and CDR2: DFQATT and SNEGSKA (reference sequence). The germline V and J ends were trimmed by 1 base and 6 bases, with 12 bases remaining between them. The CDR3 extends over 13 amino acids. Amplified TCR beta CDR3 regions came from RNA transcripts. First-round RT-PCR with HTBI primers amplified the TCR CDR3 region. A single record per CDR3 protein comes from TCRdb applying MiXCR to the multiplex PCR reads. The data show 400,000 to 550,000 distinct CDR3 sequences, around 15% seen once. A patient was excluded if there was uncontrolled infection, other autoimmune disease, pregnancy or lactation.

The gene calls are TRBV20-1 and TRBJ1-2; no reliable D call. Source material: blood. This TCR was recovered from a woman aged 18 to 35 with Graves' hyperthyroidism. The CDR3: CSARGEGGNGYTF. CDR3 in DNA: TGCAGTGCTAGAGGGGAGGGAGGGAATGGCTACACCTTC.